This T cell receptor (beta chain) was obtained from a study of T cell repertoires in cytomegalovirus infection. For the study at large: HLA-B-restricted CMV epitopes that are well studied, plus recently identified HLA-C-restricted ones, were used by the study. General observations from the study: CMV-specific HLA-C-restricted TCR beta clonotypes dominated the ex vivo response.

Trimming took 3 bases from V and 1 from J, leaving 10 bases between them. Germline CDR1 reads SGHTA; CDR2 reads FQGNSA. This CDR3 is built from 15 residues. In this sample, this clonotype turned up many times. Its antigen is unidentified. TCRdb fed the reads into MiXCR, producing one record per CDR3 protein. The sample records hundreds of thousands of distinct CDR3 sequences, around 35% being singletons. Sequencing used cultured PBMCs, obtained from culture after CMV antigen stimulation. The V gene is TRBV7-2, the J gene TRBJ2-1; D is perhaps TRBD1 or TRBD2 (5 bases each). This clonotype was sampled from a human donor in good health (CMV status not recorded). Some clones in this sample may be carry-over from other donors' samples. The CDR3 protein is CASSFDEGSYNEQFF. CDR3 nucleotide sequence: TGTGCCAGCAGCTTTGATGAGGGGTCCTACAATGAGCAGTTCTTC. The full variable domain, completed using reference TRBV7-2 and TRBJ2-1, is GAGVSQSPSNKVTEKGKDVELRCDPISGHTALYWYRQSLGQGLEFLIYFQGNSAPDKSGLPSDRFSAERTGGSVSTLTIQRTQQEDSAVYLCASSFDEGSYNEQFFGPGTRLTVL.